This TCR beta chain was captured in a study of control samples from healthy donors and cancer patients (dated by TCRdb to about 2020). The germline ends are 11 bases apart after V is trimmed by 5 bases and J by 2 bases. In the germline V gene (reference sequence), CDR1 corresponds to MNHEY and CDR2 to SMNVEV. Counted from cysteine to phenylalanine, this CDR3 has 14 amino acids. The retained sequence is limited to the CDR3, 42 bases, with the frame set at the first base. Notes on this clone: Its specific antigen is unknown. One base away there is no much larger clone; base qualities are not given.

Libraries were prepared through the immunoSEQ multiplex PCR assay. TCRdb provides this immuneACCESS table in a form limited to in-frame rearrangements. Some clones are lacking; in checked studies, under half of them reflect an unresolved V gene, and why the rest are absent is not known. The sample table shows around 230,000 clones, and about 93% are seen once. In total, the top ten clones hold about 1.6% of the sample. The rearrangement combines TRBV27 with TRBJ2-3; the D gene assignment is ambiguous. The clonotype comes from a man aged 45-65 years in good health. Sequencing input: blood. The CDR3 protein sequence reads: CASSPSWVTDTQYF. The base sequence is TGTGCCAGCAGTCCCTCCTGGGTCACAGATACGCAGTATTTT.